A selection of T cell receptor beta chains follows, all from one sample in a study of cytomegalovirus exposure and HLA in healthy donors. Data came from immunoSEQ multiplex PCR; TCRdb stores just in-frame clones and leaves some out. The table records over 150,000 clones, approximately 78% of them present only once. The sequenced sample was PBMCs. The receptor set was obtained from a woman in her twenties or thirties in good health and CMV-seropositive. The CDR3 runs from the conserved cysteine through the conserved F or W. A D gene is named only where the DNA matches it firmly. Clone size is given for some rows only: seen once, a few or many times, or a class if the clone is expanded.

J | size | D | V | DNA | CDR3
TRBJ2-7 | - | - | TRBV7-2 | TGTGCCAGCAGCATTTACCGCGCGGAGTCCTACGAGCAGTACTTC | CASSIYRAESYEQYF
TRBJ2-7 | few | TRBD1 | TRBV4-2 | TGTGCCAGCAGCCAAGTGCCAAGGGACAGGGGTTACGAGCAGTACTTC | CASSQVPRDRGYEQYF
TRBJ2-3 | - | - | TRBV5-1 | TGCGCCAGCAGCTTCTTCAAAAGAGAAGATACGCAGTATTTT | CASSFFKREDTQYF
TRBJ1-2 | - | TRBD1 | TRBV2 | TGTGCCAGCAGACCCGGGACAGATAAAACCTCTAACTATGGCTACACCTTC | CASRPGTDKTSNYGYTF
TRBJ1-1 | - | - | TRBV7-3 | TGTGCCAGCAGCTTGTATAGGAACACTGAAGCTTTCTTT | CASSLYRNTEAFF
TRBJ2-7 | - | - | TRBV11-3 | TGTGCCAGCAGCTTAGGTATTTCCTACGAGCAGTACTTC | CASSLGISYEQYF
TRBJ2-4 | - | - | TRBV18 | TGTGCCAGCTCACCAGCGGTAGCCAAAAACATTCAGTACTTC | CASSPAVAKNIQYF
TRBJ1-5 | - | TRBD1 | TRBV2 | TGTGCCAGCAGTGAACCGGACAGGACTAATCAGCCCCAGCATTTT | CASSEPDRTNQPQHF
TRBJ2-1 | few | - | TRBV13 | TGTGCCAGCAGCCTCCCCCCGAACAACGATGAGCAGTTCTTC | CASSLPPNNDEQFF
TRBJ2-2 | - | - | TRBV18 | TGTGCCAGCTCCCCAGCGGTTTTCACGAACACCGGGGAGCTGTTTTTT | CASSPAVFTNTGELFF
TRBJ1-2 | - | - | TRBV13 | TGTGCCAGCAGCTTACAGGCAGGGCTCCCTAACTATGGCTACACCTTC | CASSLQAGLPNYGYTF
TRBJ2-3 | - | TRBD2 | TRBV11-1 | TGTGCCAGCAGCTTCGGCACTAGCGGGGGGGCAGATACGCAGTATTTT | CASSFGTSGGADTQYF
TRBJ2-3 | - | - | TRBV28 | TGTGCCAGCAGTTCCCCCCCCCGGAGACTGGCTAGCACAGATACGCAGTATTTT | CASSSPPRRLASTDTQYF
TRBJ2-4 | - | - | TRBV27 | TGTGCCAGCAGTTTCTCAGGAGCGGCAGCCAAAAACATTCAGTACTTC | CASSFSGAAAKNIQYF
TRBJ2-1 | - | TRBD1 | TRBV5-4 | TGTGCCAGCAGCGTTGGGACAGGAGGATACAATGAGCAGTTCTTC | CASSVGTGGYNEQFF
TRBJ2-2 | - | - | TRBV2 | TGTGCCAGCAGAGTTACAGGTTTCGGAACCGGGGAGCTGTTTTTT | CASRVTGFGTGELFF
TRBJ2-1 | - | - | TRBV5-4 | TGTGCCAGCAGCTTGACCCGAACCGGGGAGCAGTTCTTC | CASSLTRTGEQFF
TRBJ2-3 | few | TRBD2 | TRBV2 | TGTGCCAGCAGTGAAGAGGATACTAGCGGAGATACGCAGTATTTT | CASSEEDTSGDTQYF
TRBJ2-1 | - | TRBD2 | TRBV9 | TGTGCCAGCAGCGTAGGGACTAGCGGGGGGGCATACAATGAGCAGTTCTTC | CASSVGTSGGAYNEQFF
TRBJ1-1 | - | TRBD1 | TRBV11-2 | TGTGCCAGCAGCTTAGGAGACAGGGACACTGAAGCTTTCTTT | CASSLGDRDTEAFF
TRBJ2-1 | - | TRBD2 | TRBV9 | TGTGCCAGCAGCGTAGACGGGGGGGATAACAATGAGCAGTTCTTC | CASSVDGGDNNEQFF
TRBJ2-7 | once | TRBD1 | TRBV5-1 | TGCGCCAGCAGCATCCGACAGGGCTACGAGCAGTACTTC | CASSIRQGYEQYF
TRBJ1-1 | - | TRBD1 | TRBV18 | TGTGCCAGCTCACCAGGAGACAGGGTTACTGAAGCTTTCTTT | CASSPGDRVTEAFF
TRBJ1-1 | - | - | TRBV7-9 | TGTGCCAGCAGCTTAGGATCACAGGGGAACACTGAAGCTTTCTTT | CASSLGSQGNTEAFF
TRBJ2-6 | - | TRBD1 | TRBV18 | TGTGCCAGCTCACCACCGTTAAGGGACAGGGGGCCGGACTCTGGGGCCAACGTCCTGACTTTC | CASSPPLRDRGPDSGANVLTF
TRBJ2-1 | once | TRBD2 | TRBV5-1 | TGCGCCAGCAGCTTACTAGCGGGGACCTACAATGAGCAGTTCTTC | CASSLLAGTYNEQFF
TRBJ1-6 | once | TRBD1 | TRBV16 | TGTGCCAGCAGCCAATCGACAGGGGGCAGGAATTCACCCCTCCACTTT | CASSQSTGGRNSPLHF
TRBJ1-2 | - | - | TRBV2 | TGTGCCAGCAGTAGGCAGGGTGGCTACACCTTC | CASSRQGGYTF
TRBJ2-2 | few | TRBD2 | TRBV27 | TGTGCCAGCAAAAGAGGGACTAGGGGTGGGGAGCTGTTTTTT | CASKRGTRGGELFF